The 26 T cell receptor beta chains reported below all come from one sample, sequenced in a study of PD-1 blockade in classical Hodgkin lymphoma. This table comes from immunoSEQ multiplex PCR, and its TCRdb copy is limited to in-frame clones, with some not included. The sample lists about 64,000 clones; around nine tenths were seen once. Time point: cycle 4 day 1 (C4D1), after 5 to 7 weeks of nivolumab. Brentuximab vedotin exposure varied, and every patient relapsed after autologous stem cell transplantation. Sequenced material: peripheral blood mononuclear cells (PBMCs), taken before the fourth cycle of nivolumab. Receptor source: a human donor with classical Hodgkin lymphoma.

CDR3 DNA: TGTGCCAGCAGCCAAGATGACAGGGGCCCGGTGCGTACGCTCATGAACACTGAAGCTTTCTTT. It translates to CASSQDDRGPVRTLMNTEAFF. This sequence joins TRBV4-2 and TRBJ1-1; TRBD1 matches 8 bases. V trimming: 0 bases; J trimming: 0 bases; junction bases outside the gene matches: 18. Per the germline V gene, CDR1 is LGHNA and CDR2 is YNFKEQ. The CDR3 is made up of 21 amino acids.

V usage is TRBV5-4 and J usage is TRBJ1-2, with 9 bases matching TRBD1. The CDR3 is 17 residues long. Germline V gene data show CDR1 as SGHNT and CDR2 as YYREEE (reference sequence). Trimming cost V 1 base and J 3 bases; bases outside gene matches: 10. The CDR3 nucleotides are TGTGCCAGCAGCTTGCAACCTCGACAGGGGGAAGACTATGGCTACACCTTC. It encodes CASSLQPRQGEDYGYTF.

This chain links TRBV15 with TRBJ2-5; a possible D gene is TRBD1 (6 bases). Germline V gene data show CDR1 as LNHNV and CDR2 as YYDKDF (reference sequence). The CDR3 loop spans 17 amino acids. With 2 bases removed from V and 2 bases from J, the gap between germline ends came to 18 bases. DNA for the CDR3: TGTGCCACCAGCAGATCTTACGACAGGCCCTCACAAGAGACCCAGTACTTC. Its protein product is CATSRSYDRPSQETQYF.

The V gene is TRBV28, the J gene TRBJ1-4; the D is unclear. Germline V CDR1 and CDR2: MDHEN, SYDVKM. V dropped 1 base and J dropped 2 bases, with 23 bases sitting between them. This CDR3 is built from 20 residues. The CDR3 DNA is TGTGCCAGCAGTTTATTACGAGGTTCCTTACCCCCCTTGACTAATGAAAAACTGTTTTTT. Protein product: CASSLLRGSLPPLTNEKLFF. The variable domain in full, with the rest retrieved from reference TRBV28 and TRBJ1-4, is DVKVTQSSRYLVKRTGEKVFLECVQDMDHENMFWYRQDPGLGLRLIYFSYDVKMKEKGDIPEGYSVSREKKERFSLILESASTNQTSMYLCASSLLRGSLPPLTNEKLFFGSGTQLSVL.

Only a few counts were recorded for this clone. The V call is TRBV6-1, the J call TRBJ1-4, with 9 bases fitting TRBD1. With V trimmed by 5 bases and J by 6 bases, 4 bases remained unmatched. The CDR3 has 14 amino acids. Germline-derived CDR1 and CDR2 are MNHNS and SASEGT. This CDR3 reads CASSTWTGDEKLFF. Written as DNA, the CDR3 is TGTGCCAGCAGTACTTGGACAGGGGATGAAAAACTGTTTTTT.

By sample share, this clone is medium-sized. The chain couples TRBV7-9 to TRBJ1-1; D gene unclear. V was cut by 5 bases and J by 3 bases, with 13 bases left in between. Germline CDR1 is SEHNR and CDR2 is FQNEAQ (reference sequence). The CDR3 sequence is 14 residues long. The CDR3 spells CASSPHVAYTEAFF. CDR3 DNA sequence: TGTGCCAGCAGCCCCCACGTGGCGTACACTGAAGCTTTCTTT. Variable domain in full (rest from reference TRBV7-9 and TRBJ1-1): DTGVSQNPRHKITKRGQNVTFRCDPISEHNRLYWYRQTLGQGPEFLTYFQNEAQLEKSRLLSDRFSAERPKGSFSTLEIQRTEQGDSAMYLCASSPHVAYTEAFFGQGTRLTVV.

This clone was seen once. The chain has TRBV4-1 and TRBJ1-2, with D perhaps TRBD1 (6 bases). The CDR3 runs to 14 residues. Germline values: CDR1 MGHRA, CDR2 YSYEKL. V shed 0 bases and J shed 4 bases, with 9 bases lying between them. The CDR3 DNA reads TGCGCCAGCAGCCAAGATCGACAGGCCTATGGCTACACCTTC. It translates to CASSQDRQAYGYTF.

The V gene is TRBV5-4, the J gene TRBJ1-4; D possibly corresponds to TRBD1 (5 bases). The CDR3 has 14 residues. Looked up from germline, CDR1 is SGHNT and CDR2 is YYREEE (reference sequence). V shed 2 bases and J shed 5 bases, with 10 bases lying between them. The CDR3 DNA sequence: TGTGCCAGCAGCTTTTACGCAGGGAATGAAAAACTGTTTTTT. Amino acids: CASSFYAGNEKLFF.

DNA for the CDR3: TGTGCCAGCACAGGGGGGAATTCACCCCTCCACTTT. Protein sequence: CASTGGNSPLHF. The gene calls are TRBV4-2 and TRBJ1-6, with 7 bases identical to TRBD1. V dropped 7 bases and J dropped 7; count of bases not matched to a gene: 1. Germline V lookup: CDR1 LGHNA, CDR2 YNFKEQ. The CDR3 is made up of 12 amino acids.

V and J are TRBV29-1 and TRBJ2-7; the D is unclear. This CDR3 comprises 10 residues. The V gene lost 4 bases and the J gene lost 3 bases, with 4 bases spanning the gap. Germline assignment: CDR1 SQVTM and CDR2 ANQGSEA. CDR3 loop: CSVGGYEQYF. The CDR3 bases are TGCAGCGTTGGGGGCTACGAGCAGTACTTC.

The gene calls are TRBV11-1 and TRBJ2-1; D is ambiguous. Deletions cut 1 base from V and 2 bases from J, with 21 bases between. This CDR3 region has 19 residues. CDR1 is SGHAT and CDR2 is FQDESV in the germline V gene (reference sequence). CDR3 sequence (DNA): TGTGCCAGCAGCTTAGTGGGCCCCCTGGTCCTAGGGCCCTACAATGAGCAGTTCTTC. Amino acid sequence: CASSLVGPLVLGPYNEQFF.

The chain uses TRBV18 and TRBJ1-6; D gene ambiguous. Germline assignment: CDR1 KGHSH and CDR2 LQKENI. The CDR3 runs 12 residues. V lost 0 bases to trimming and J lost 12 bases, with 6 bases between them. CDR3 amino acids: CASSPPAEPLHF. CDR3 DNA sequence: TGTGCCAGCTCACCACCGGCCGAACCCCTCCACTTT.

The chain uses TRBV7-9 and TRBJ1-1; a possible D gene is TRBD1 (5 bases). The CDR3 runs to 15 residues. V was trimmed by 8 bases and J by 1 base, leaving 17 bases between them. Germline CDR1 is SEHNR and CDR2 is FQNEAQ (reference sequence). The CDR3 is CASSDGPGGNTEAFF. CDR3 sequence (DNA): TGTGCCAGCTCCGACGGACCGGGGGGGAACACTGAAGCTTTCTTT.

This chain connects TRBV5-4 to TRBJ2-1; D unresolved. Germline values: CDR1 SGHNT, CDR2 YYREEE (reference sequence). V shed 4 bases and J shed 0 bases, with 11 bases lying between them. The CDR3 has 15 residues. CDR3 DNA sequence: TGTGCCAGCAGCGGAGCAGTTAGCTCCTACAATGAGCAGTTCTTC. Translation: CASSGAVSSYNEQFF. Full variable domain (rest looked up from reference TRBV5-4 and TRBJ2-1): ETGVTQSPTHLIKTRGQQVTLRCSSQSGHNTVSWYQQALGQGPQFIFQYYREEENGRGNFPPRFSGLQFPNYSSELNVNALELDDSALYLCASSGAVSSYNEQFFGPGTRLTVL.

The chain carries TRBV9 and TRBJ2-2; 9 bases map to TRBD1. V lost 3 bases to trimming and J lost 1 base; unmatched junction nucleotides: 1. The germline V gene encodes CDR1 SGDLS and CDR2 YYNGEE. The CDR3 length is 15 residues. CDR3 sequence: CASSEGQGNTGELFF. DNA of the CDR3: TGTGCCAGCAGCGAGGGACAGGGGAACACCGGGGAGCTGTTTTTT. The variable domain in full, completed from reference TRBV9 and TRBJ2-2, reads DSGVTQTPKHLITATGQRVTLRCSPRSGDLSVYWYQQSLDQGLQFLIQYYNGEERAKGNILERFSAQQFPDLHSELNLSSLELGDSALYFCASSEGQGNTGELFFGEGSRLTVL.

The chain recombines TRBV6-5 with TRBJ1-5; D is unresolved. The germline CDR1 and CDR2 sequences are MNHEY and SVGAGI. The CDR3 length is 13 residues. Between the trimmed V and J ends, which lost 7 bases and 4 bases, there was a span of 11 bases. This CDR3 is CASTNGRNQPQHF. CDR3 in DNA: TGTGCCAGCACCAACGGGAGGAATCAGCCCCAGCATTTT.

There are a few counts of this clone. This chain uses TRBV29-1 with TRBJ1-2; the D is unclear. CDR1 is SQVTM, CDR2 ANQGSEA, per germline. This CDR3 comprises 13 residues. Trimming shortened V by 3 bases and J by 2 bases, and 10 bases separated the two germline ends. The CDR3 DNA follows: TGCAGCGTTGAGAGGTCGGGAAACTATGGCTACACCTTC. Its protein product is CSVERSGNYGYTF. Full variable domain (rest looked up from reference TRBV29-1 and TRBJ1-2): SAVISQKPSRDICQRGTSLTIQCQVDSQVTMMFWYRQQPGQSLTLIATANQGSEATYESGFVIDKFPISRPNLTFSTLTVSNMSPEDSSIYLCSVERSGNYGYTFGSGTRLTVV.

This chain joins TRBV10-2 and TRBJ2-2; 7 bases map to TRBD2. CDR3 length: 16 residues. Trimming removed 5 bases from V and 0 bases from J; junction bases left unmatched: 6. The germline V gene encodes CDR1 WSHSY and CDR2 SAAADI. This chain's CDR3 is CASSWLAVTNTGELFF. The CDR3 DNA reads TGCGCCAGCAGTTGGCTAGCGGTTACGAACACCGGGGAGCTGTTTTTT.

This chain links TRBV5-1 with TRBJ1-3; no firm D call. The CDR3 extends over 15 amino acids. V was pared by 0 bases and J by 4 bases, with 11 bases between. Germline V gene lookup returns CDR1 SGHRS and CDR2 YFSETQ. This CDR3 is CASSLADGTGNTIYF. The CDR3 region has the DNA TGCGCCAGCAGCTTGGCCGACGGAACAGGAAACACCATATATTTT.

This chain joins TRBV29-1 and TRBJ2-7, with D uncertain. Trimming left V 4 bases short and J 2 bases short, with 9 bases between. The CDR3 length is 12 residues. The germline V gene encodes CDR1 SQVTM and CDR2 ANQGSEA. The DNA of the CDR3 is TGCAGCGTTGTTCAGACCACCTACGAGCAGTACTTC. Encoded protein: CSVVQTTYEQYF.

V usage is TRBV28 and J usage is TRBJ2-1, with D possibly TRBD1 on 6 matching bases. V lost 3 bases, J lost 11 bases, and 11 bases lay in between. CDR3 length: 12 residues. Germline V gene sequence: CDR1 MDHEN, CDR2 SYDVKM. CDR3 in DNA: TGTGCCAGCAGTTTGGGGCAGGGGAAGCAGTTCTTC. It translates to CASSLGQGKQFF.

The chain combines TRBV7-8 with TRBJ2-7; D is uncertain. V lost 2 bases and J 4 bases, leaving 15 bases between the germline ends. The CDR3 has 15 residues. Germline V gene data show CDR1 as SGHVS and CDR2 as FQNEAQ. CDR3: CASSLRTDVGYEQYF. For the CDR3, the DNA is TGTGCCAGCAGCTTAAGGACGGACGTTGGGTACGAGCAGTACTTC.

This chain joins TRBV27 and TRBJ2-5; 9 positions match TRBD2. V was clipped by 6 bases and J by 2 bases; unmatched bases: 4. The CDR3 spans 14 residues. Germline V gene data show CDR1 as MNHEY and CDR2 as SMNVEV (reference sequence). This CDR3 is CASRRGGRQETQYF. CDR3 coding DNA: TGTGCCAGCAGGCGGGGGGGAAGACAAGAGACCCAGTACTTC.

The chain is built from TRBV2 and TRBJ2-7; no reliable D call. Germline values: CDR1 SNHLY, CDR2 FYNNEI. This CDR3 region has 16 residues. The V end lost 2 bases, the J end lost 0 bases, and 14 bases lay between the germline ends. The CDR3 spells CASSESASWGSYEQYF. Written as DNA, the CDR3 is TGTGCCAGCAGTGAATCGGCCTCATGGGGCTCCTACGAGCAGTACTTC.

J is TRBJ2-7 and V is TRBV5-8, with unresolved D. Germline loops: CDR1 SGHTS, CDR2 YDEGEE. Trimming stripped 0 bases from V and 4 bases from J, with 17 bases between. This CDR3 is built from 16 residues. Written as DNA, the CDR3 is TGTGCCAGCAGCTTGGTGGTCGACCGTCGAATTTACGAGCAGTACTTC. Translated, it gives CASSLVVDRRIYEQYF.

The chain combines TRBV10-3 with TRBJ2-7; D gene ambiguous. The CDR3 covers 14 residues. Germline-derived CDR1 and CDR2 are ENHRY and SYGVKD. Trimming took 4 bases from V and 3 from J, leaving 13 bases between them. CDR3: CAISGSDGSYEQYF. The CDR3 coding sequence is TGTGCCATCAGTGGCTCGGACGGAAGCTACGAGCAGTACTTC.